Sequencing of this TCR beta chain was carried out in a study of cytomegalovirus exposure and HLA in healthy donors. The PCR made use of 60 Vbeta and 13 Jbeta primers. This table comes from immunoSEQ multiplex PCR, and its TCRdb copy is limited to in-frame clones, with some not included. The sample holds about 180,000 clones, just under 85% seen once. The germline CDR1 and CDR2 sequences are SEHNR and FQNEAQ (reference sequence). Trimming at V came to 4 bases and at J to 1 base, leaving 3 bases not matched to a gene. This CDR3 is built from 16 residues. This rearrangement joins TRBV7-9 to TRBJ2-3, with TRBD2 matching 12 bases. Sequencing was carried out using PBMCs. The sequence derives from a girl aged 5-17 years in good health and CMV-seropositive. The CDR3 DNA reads TGTGCCAGCAGCTCATCTAGCGGGGGGGGCACAGATACGCAGTATTTT. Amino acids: CASSSSSGGGTDTQYF.